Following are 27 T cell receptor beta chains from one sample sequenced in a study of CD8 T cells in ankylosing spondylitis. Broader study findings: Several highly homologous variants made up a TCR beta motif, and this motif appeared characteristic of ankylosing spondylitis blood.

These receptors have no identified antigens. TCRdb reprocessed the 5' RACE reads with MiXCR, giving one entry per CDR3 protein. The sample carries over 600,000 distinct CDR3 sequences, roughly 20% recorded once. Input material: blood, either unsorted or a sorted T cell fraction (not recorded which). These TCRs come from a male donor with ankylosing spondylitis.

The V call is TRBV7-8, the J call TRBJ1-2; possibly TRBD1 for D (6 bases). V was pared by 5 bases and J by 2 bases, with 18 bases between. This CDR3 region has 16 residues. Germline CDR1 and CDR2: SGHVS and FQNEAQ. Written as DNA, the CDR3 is TGTGCCAGCAGCCCCGGCGGGACACGGGTCAACTATGGCTACACCTTC. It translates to CASSPGGTRVNYGYTF.

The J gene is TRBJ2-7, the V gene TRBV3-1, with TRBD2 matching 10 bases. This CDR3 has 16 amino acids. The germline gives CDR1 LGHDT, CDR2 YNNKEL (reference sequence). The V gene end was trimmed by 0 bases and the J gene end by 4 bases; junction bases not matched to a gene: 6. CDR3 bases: TGTGCCAGCAGCCAAGAGCTCCCTAGCGGGGGATACGAGCAGTACTTC. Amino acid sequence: CASSQELPSGGYEQYF.

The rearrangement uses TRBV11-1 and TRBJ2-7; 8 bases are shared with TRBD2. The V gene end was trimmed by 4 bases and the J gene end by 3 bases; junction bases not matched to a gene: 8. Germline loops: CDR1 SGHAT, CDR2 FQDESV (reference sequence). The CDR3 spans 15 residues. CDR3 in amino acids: CASSSGSGSGYEQYF. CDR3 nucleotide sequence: TGTGCCAGCAGCTCCGGAAGCGGGAGTGGCTACGAGCAGTACTTC.

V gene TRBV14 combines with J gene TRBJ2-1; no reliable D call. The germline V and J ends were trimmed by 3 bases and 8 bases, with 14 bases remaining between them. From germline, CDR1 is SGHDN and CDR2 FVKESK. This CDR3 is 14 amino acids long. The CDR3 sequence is CASSHLLRTDEQFF. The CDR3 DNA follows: TGTGCCAGCAGCCACCTCCTACGTACCGATGAGCAGTTCTTC.

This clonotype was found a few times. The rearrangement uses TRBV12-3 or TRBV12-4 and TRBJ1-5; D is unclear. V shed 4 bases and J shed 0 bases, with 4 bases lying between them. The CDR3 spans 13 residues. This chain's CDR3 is CASSYLSNQPQHF. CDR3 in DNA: TGTGCCAGCAGTTATCTTAGCAATCAGCCCCAGCATTTT.

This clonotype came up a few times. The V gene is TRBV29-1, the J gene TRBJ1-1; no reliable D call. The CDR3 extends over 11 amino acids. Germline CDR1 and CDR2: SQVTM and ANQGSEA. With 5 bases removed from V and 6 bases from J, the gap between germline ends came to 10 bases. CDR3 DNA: TGCAGCGTTTCCCCCAACCCTGAAGCTTTCTTT. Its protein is CSVSPNPEAFF.

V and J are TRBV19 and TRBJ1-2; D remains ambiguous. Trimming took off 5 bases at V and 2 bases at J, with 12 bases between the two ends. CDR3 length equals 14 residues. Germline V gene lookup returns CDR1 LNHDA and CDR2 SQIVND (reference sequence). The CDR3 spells CASSLFDKNYGYTF. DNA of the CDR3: TGTGCCAGTAGTCTCTTTGACAAGAACTATGGCTACACCTTC.

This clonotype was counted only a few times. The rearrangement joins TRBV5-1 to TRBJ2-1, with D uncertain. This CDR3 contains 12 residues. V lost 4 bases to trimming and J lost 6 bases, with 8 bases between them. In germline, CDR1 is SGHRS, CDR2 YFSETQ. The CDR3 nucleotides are TGCGCCAGCAGCCCCGAGAGCAATGAGCAGTTCTTC. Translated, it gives CASSPESNEQFF.

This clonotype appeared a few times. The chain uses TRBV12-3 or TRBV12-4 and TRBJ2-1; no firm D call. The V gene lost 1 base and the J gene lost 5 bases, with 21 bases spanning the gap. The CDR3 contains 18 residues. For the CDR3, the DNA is TGTGCCAGCAGTTTAGTTCCTCCACCTAGATCGTCGAACAATGAGCAGTTCTTC. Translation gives CASSLVPPPRSSNNEQFF.

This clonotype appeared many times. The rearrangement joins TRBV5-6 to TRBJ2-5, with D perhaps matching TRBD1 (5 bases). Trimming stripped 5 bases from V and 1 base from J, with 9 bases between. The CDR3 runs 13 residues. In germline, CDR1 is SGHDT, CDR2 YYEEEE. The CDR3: CASSLDSQETQYF. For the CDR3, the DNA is TGTGCCAGCAGTTTAGACAGCCAAGAGACCCAGTACTTC.

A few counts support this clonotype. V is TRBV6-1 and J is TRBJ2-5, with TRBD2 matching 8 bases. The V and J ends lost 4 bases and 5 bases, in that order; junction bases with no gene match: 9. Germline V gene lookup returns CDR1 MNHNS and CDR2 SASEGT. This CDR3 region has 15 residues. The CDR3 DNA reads TGTGCCAGCAGTGGACTAGCGACATGGAGGGAGACCCAGTACTTC. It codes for CASSGLATWRETQYF.

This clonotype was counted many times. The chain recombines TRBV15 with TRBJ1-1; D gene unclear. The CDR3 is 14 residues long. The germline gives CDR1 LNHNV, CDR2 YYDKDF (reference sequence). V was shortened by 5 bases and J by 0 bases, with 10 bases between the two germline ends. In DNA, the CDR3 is TGTGCCACCAGCGGAGGGCTTATGAACACTGAAGCTTTCTTT. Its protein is CATSGGLMNTEAFF.

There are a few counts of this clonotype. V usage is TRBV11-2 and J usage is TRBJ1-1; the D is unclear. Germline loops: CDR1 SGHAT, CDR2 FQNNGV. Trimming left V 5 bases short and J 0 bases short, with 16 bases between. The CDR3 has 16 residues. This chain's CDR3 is CASSPSSGQMNTEAFF. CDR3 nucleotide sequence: TGTGCCAGCAGCCCATCTTCCGGGCAGATGAACACTGAAGCTTTCTTT. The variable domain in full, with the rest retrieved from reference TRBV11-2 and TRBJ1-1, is EAGVAQSPRYKIIEKRQSVAFWCNPISGHATLYWYQQILGQGPKLLIQFQNNGVVDDSQLPKDRFSAERLKGVDSTLKIQPAKLEDSAVYLCASSPSSGQMNTEAFFGQGTRLTVV.

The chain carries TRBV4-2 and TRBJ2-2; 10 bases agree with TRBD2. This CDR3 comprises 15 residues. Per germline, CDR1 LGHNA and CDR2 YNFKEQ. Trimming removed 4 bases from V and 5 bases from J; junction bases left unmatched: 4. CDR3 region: CASSPGLATTGELFF. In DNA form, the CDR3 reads TGTGCCAGCAGCCCGGGACTAGCGACGACCGGGGAGCTGTTTTTT.

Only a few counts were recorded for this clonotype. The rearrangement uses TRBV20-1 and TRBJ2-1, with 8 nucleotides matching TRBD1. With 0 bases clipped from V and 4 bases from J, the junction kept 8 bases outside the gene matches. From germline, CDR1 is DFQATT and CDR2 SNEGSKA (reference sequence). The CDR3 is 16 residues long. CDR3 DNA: TGCAGTGCTAGAGACCCGGACAGGGACCTATACAATGAGCAGTTCTTC. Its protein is CSARDPDRDLYNEQFF.

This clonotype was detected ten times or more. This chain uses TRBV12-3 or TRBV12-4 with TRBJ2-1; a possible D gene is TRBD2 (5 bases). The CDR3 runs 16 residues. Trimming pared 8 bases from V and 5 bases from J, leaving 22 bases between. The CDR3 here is CASRHPLGLTDNEQFF. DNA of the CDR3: TGTGCCAGCCGTCACCCCCTCGGACTTACGGACAATGAGCAGTTCTTC.

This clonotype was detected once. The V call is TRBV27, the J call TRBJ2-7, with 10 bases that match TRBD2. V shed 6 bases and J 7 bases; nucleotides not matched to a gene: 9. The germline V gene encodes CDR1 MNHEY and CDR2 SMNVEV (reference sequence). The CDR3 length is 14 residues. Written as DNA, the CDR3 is TGTGCCAGCAGCACTAGCGGGGAGTGGGGGGAGCAGTACTTC. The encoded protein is CASSTSGEWGEQYF.

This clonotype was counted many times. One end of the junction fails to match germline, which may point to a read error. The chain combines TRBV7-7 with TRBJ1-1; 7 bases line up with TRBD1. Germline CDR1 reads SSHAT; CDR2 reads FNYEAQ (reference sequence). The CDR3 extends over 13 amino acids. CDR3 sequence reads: CASSPDRYTEAFF. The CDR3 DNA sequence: TGTGCTAGCAGCCCGGACAGGTACACTGAAGCTTTCTTT.

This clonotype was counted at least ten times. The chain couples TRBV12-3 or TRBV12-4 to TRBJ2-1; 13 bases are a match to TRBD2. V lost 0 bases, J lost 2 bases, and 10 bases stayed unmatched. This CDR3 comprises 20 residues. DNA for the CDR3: TGTGCCAGCAGTTTAGCGACTAGCGGGGGGCCTATCCAGCCCTACAATGAGCAGTTCTTC. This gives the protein CASSLATSGGPIQPYNEQFF.

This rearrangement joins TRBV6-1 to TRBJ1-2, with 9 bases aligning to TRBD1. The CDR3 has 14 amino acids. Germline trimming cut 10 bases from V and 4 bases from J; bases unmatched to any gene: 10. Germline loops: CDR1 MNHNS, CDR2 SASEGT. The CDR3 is CATQDRGGVYGYTF. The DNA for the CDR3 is TGTGCCACCCAGGACAGGGGAGGTGTCTATGGCTACACCTTC.

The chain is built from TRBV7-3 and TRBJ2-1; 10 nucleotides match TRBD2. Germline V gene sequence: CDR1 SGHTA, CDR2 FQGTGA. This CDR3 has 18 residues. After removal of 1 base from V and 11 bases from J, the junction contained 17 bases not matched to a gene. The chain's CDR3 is CASSLKGSGTSAEGKQFF. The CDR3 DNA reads TGTGCCAGCAGCTTAAAGGGTAGTGGGACTAGCGCGGAGGGGAAGCAGTTCTTC.

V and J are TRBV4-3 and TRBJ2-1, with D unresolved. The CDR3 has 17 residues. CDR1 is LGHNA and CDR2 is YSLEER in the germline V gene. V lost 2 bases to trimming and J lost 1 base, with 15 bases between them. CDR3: CASSQSAAHISYNEQFF. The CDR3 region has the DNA TGCGCCAGCAGCCAATCGGCGGCTCACATATCCTACAATGAGCAGTTCTTC.

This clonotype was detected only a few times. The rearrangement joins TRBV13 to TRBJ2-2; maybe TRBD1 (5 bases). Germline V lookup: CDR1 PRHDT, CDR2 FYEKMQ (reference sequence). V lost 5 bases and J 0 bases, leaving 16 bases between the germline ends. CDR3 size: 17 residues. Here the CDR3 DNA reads TGTGCCAGCAGCCTGCTTGGGGCAGGGTCGAACACCGGGGAGCTGTTTTTT. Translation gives CASSLLGAGSNTGELFF.

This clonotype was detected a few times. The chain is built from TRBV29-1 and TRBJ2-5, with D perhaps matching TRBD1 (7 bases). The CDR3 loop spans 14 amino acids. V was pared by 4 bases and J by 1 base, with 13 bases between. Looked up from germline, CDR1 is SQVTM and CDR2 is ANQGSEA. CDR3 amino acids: CSVGQGGPQETQYF. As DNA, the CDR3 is TGCAGCGTTGGGCAGGGGGGTCCCCAAGAGACCCAGTACTTC. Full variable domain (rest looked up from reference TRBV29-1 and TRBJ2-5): SAVISQKPSRDICQRGTSLTIQCQVDSQVTMMFWYRQQPGQSLTLIATANQGSEATYESGFVIDKFPISRPNLTFSTLTVSNMSPEDSSIYLCSVGQGGPQETQYFGPGTRLLVL.

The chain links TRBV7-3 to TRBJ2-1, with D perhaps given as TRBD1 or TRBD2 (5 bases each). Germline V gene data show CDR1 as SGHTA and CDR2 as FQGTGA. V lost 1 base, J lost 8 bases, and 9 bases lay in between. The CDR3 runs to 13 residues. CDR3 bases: TGTGCCAGCAGCTTAAGACGGGGCGATGAGCAGTTCTTC. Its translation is CASSLRRGDEQFF.

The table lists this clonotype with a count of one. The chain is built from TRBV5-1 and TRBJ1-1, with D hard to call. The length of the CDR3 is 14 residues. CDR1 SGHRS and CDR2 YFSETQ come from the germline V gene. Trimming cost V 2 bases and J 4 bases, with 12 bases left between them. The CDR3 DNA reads TGCGCCAGCAGCTTTGGAGGTGTAGGCACTGAAGCTTTCTTT. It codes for CASSFGGVGTEAFF.

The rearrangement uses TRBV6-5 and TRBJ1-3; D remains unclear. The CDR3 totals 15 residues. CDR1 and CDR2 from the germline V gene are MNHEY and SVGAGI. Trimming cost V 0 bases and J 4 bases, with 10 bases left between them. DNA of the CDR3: TGTGCCAGCAGTTACTCGACGCGATCAGGAAACACCATATATTTT. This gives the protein CASSYSTRSGNTIYF.